The 25 T cell receptor beta chains reported below all come from one sample, sequenced in a study of blood T cell repertoires in COVID-19. Measured with immunoSEQ multiplex PCR; TCRdb has only the in-frame clones, and not every one. The sample shows a few hundred thousand clones, more than 70% of them seen only once. The sample consisted of peripheral blood. These receptors all stem from a woman aged 30 to 39 who had recovered from COVID-19.

This clone came up many times. This chain joins TRBV19 and TRBJ2-3; 12 positions match TRBD2. Trimming took 3 bases from V and 3 from J; bases not matched to a gene: 4. This CDR3 has 16 residues. CDR1 LNHDA and CDR2 SQIVND come from the germline V gene (reference sequence). The CDR3 sequence is CASSILAGGPTDTQYF. The CDR3 nucleotides are TGTGCCAGTAGTATTCTAGCGGGGGGGCCAACAGATACGCAGTATTTT.

The V call is TRBV19, the J call TRBJ1-2; TRBD1 agrees at 10 bases. V was clipped by 5 bases and J by 7 bases; unmatched bases: 4. Germline V lookup: CDR1 LNHDA, CDR2 SQIVND (reference sequence). The CDR3 is made up of 13 amino acids. The CDR3 spells CASSARQGAGYTF. The CDR3 nucleotides are TGTGCCAGTAGTGCAAGACAGGGGGCTGGCTACACCTTC. Filled out from reference TRBV19 and TRBJ1-2, the complete variable domain reads DGGITQSPKYLFRKEGQNVTLSCEQNLNHDAMYWYRQDPGQGLRLIYYSQIVNDFQKGDIAEGYSVSREKKESFPLTVTSAQKNPTAFYLCASSARQGAGYTFGSGTRLTVV.

The chain joins TRBV11-3 to TRBJ2-7, with D possibly matching TRBD1 (6 bases). The CDR3 is made up of 14 amino acids. V lost 3 bases and J 5 bases, leaving 14 bases between the germline ends. The V gene's germline CDR1 is SGHNT and CDR2 YENEEA. The CDR3 region has the DNA TGTGCCAGCAGCTTCCAACAGGGCGCCCACGAGCAGTACTTC. Protein product: CASSFQQGAHEQYF.

V usage is TRBV7-2 and J usage is TRBJ2-3; the match to TRBD2 covers 8 bases. The CDR3 loop spans 16 amino acids. Germline V gene lookup returns CDR1 SGHTA and CDR2 FQGNSA. Losses at the gene ends were 1 base for V and 4 bases for J; bases not matched to a gene: 7. This CDR3 is CASSLDAGGASDTQYF. The DNA of the CDR3 is TGTGCCAGCAGCTTAGATGCCGGGGGGGCTTCAGATACGCAGTATTTT.

The gene calls are TRBV7-6 and TRBJ2-1, with TRBD2 identical over 14 bases. The germline V gene encodes CDR1 SGHVS and CDR2 FNYEAQ. There are 19 residues in the CDR3. V lost 5 bases and J lost 0; bases outside the gene matches: 9. CDR3 loop: CASSPRWTSGGHSYNEQFF. The CDR3 DNA is TGTGCCAGCAGCCCCCGATGGACTAGCGGGGGGCACTCCTACAATGAGCAGTTCTTC.

This clone was recorded a few times. This chain joins TRBV6-1 and TRBJ1-5; 7 bases fit TRBD1. Germline loops: CDR1 MNHNS, CDR2 SASEGT. This CDR3 has 16 residues. Losses at the gene ends were 1 base for V and 2 bases for J; bases not matched to a gene: 5. CDR3 loop: CASSEETGYGNQPQHF. The CDR3 DNA reads as TGTGCCAGCAGTGAAGAGACAGGGTATGGCAATCAGCCCCAGCATTTT.

The sample holds a few counts of this clone. The J gene is TRBJ2-7, the V gene TRBV7-2; no clear D gene. Per the germline V gene, CDR1 is SGHTA and CDR2 is FQGNSA. There are 13 residues in the CDR3. Trimming took 1 base from V and 4 from J, leaving 8 bases between them. CDR3 in DNA: TGTGCCAGCAGCTTAGAGGCGGAATACGAGCAGTACTTC. It yields the protein CASSLEAEYEQYF. Based on the CDR3 plus reference TRBV7-2 and TRBJ2-7, the full variable domain is GAGVSQSPSNKVTEKGKDVELRCDPISGHTALYWYRQSLGQGLEFLIYFQGNSAPDKSGLPSDRFSAERTGGSVSTLTIQRTQQEDSAVYLCASSLEAEYEQYFGPGTRLTVT.

This clone was detected only once. This CDR3 is CASSEKPTDTQYF. CDR3 DNA sequence: TGTGCCAGCAGTGAAAAGCCCACAGATACGCAGTATTTT. This chain links TRBV6-1 with TRBJ2-3; D is ambiguous. The ends were cut back, 2 bases at V and 2 bases at J, with 5 bases in the middle. This CDR3 has 13 residues. Germline V gene sequence: CDR1 MNHNS, CDR2 SASEGT.

The chain recombines TRBV7-8 with TRBJ1-1; D not resolved. This CDR3 has 14 residues. V shed 2 bases and J shed 5 bases, with 12 bases lying between them. The germline V gene encodes CDR1 SGHVS and CDR2 FQNEAQ. CDR3 sequence (DNA): TGTGCCAGCAGCTTACCGGGAAAACCTACTGAAGCTTTCTTT. It codes for CASSLPGKPTEAFF.

The chain joins TRBV13 to TRBJ2-7; D possibly corresponds to TRBD2 (6 bases). This CDR3 spans 11 amino acids. Trimming shortened V by 5 bases and J by 6 bases, and 8 bases separated the two germline ends. CDR1 PRHDT and CDR2 FYEKMQ come from the germline V gene (reference sequence). For the CDR3, the DNA is TGTGCCAGCAGCAAGACTAGCGAGCAGTACTTC. This codes for CASSKTSEQYF.

This chain joins TRBV27 and TRBJ2-7, with a weak D call TRBD1 (5 bases). The CDR3 totals 13 residues. Trimming removed 5 bases from V and 1 base from J, with 9 bases in between. The V gene's germline CDR1 is MNHEY and CDR2 SMNVEV (reference sequence). This CDR3 reads CASSMDISYEQYF. The CDR3 DNA sequence: TGTGCCAGCAGTATGGACATATCCTACGAGCAGTACTTC.

The rearrangement joins TRBV11-1 to TRBJ2-1; D possibly corresponds to TRBD1 (5 bases). The CDR3 is 13 residues long. Trimming pared 3 bases from V and 5 bases from J, leaving 8 bases between. Germline V gene data show CDR1 as SGHAT and CDR2 as FQDESV (reference sequence). CDR3: CASSLTANNEQFF. In DNA form, the CDR3 reads TGTGCCAGCAGCTTGACAGCTAACAATGAGCAGTTCTTC.

V is TRBV10-3 and J is TRBJ2-4; D possibly corresponds to TRBD1 (6 bases). V lost 0 bases to trimming and J lost 0 bases, with 12 bases between them. The length of the CDR3 is 17 residues. CDR1 ENHRY and CDR2 SYGVKD come from the germline V gene. Here the CDR3 reads CAISESRGTLAKNIQYF. The CDR3, as DNA: TGTGCCATCAGTGAGTCGAGGGGGACCCTAGCCAAAAACATTCAGTACTTC.

A word on this clone: The sample carries other DNA sequences with the same CDR3. V is TRBV6-1 and J is TRBJ1-2; D not resolved. Germline CDR1 MNHNS, CDR2 SASEGT. V was trimmed by 1 base and J by 5 bases, leaving 5 bases between them. This CDR3 has 12 residues. The CDR3: CASSEGSYGYTF. CDR3 nucleotide sequence: TGTGCCAGCAGTGAAGGTTCATATGGCTACACCTTC.

The V gene is TRBV7-2, the J gene TRBJ1-1; D possibly corresponds to TRBD1 (6 bases). Germline V CDR1 and CDR2: SGHTA, FQGNSA. The CDR3 loop spans 14 amino acids. V was pared by 2 bases and J by 5 bases, with 12 bases between. For the CDR3, the DNA is TGTGCCAGCAGCTTACTGGGAAGGGGGACTGAAGCTTTCTTT. Its protein product is CASSLLGRGTEAFF.

The chain combines TRBV7-2 with TRBJ1-2; D gene ambiguous. The CDR3 consists of 15 residues. Germline CDR1 and CDR2: SGHTA and FQGNSA. V lost 1 base, J lost 5 bases, and 14 bases lay in between. CDR3 residues: CASSLEATRSYGYTF. The DNA for the CDR3 is TGTGCCAGCAGCTTAGAAGCCACGAGAAGTTATGGCTACACCTTC.

The J gene is TRBJ2-7, the V gene TRBV9, with 8 bases fitting TRBD1. J was trimmed by 5 bases and V by 0 bases; bases with no gene match: 7. Germline V gives CDR1 SGDLS, CDR2 YYNGEE. The CDR3 runs 15 residues. This CDR3 reads CASSVGVTGADEQYF. Written as DNA, the CDR3 is TGTGCCAGCAGCGTAGGGGTGACAGGGGCTGACGAGCAGTACTTC.

The chain couples TRBV4-2 to TRBJ1-1; D is undetermined. The germline CDR1 and CDR2 sequences are LGHNA and YNFKEQ. Trimming took off 0 bases at V and 0 bases at J, with 8 bases between the two ends. The CDR3 sequence is 15 residues long. CDR3 bases: TGTGCCAGCAGCCAAGATCGAGGCATGAACACTGAAGCTTTCTTT. This sequence encodes CASSQDRGMNTEAFF.

The chain employs TRBV28 and TRBJ1-4, with D possibly TRBD1 on 5 matching bases. Trimming left V 4 bases short and J 8 bases short, with 8 bases between. From germline, CDR1 is MDHEN and CDR2 SYDVKM. The CDR3 spans 12 residues. Written as DNA, the CDR3 is TGTGCCAGCAGTTGGGGGGAGGAAAAACTGTTTTTT. This gives the protein CASSWGEEKLFF.

The rearrangement joins TRBV27 to TRBJ1-2; TRBD1 is a possible D gene (6 bases). The CDR3 consists of 14 residues. V lost 5 bases and J lost 2, with 12 bases in between. Germline assignment: CDR1 MNHEY and CDR2 SMNVEV (reference sequence). The DNA of the CDR3 is TGTGCCAGCAGTCCAATGCAGGGGAACTATGGCTACACCTTC. Its translation: CASSPMQGNYGYTF.

V gene TRBV5-1 combines with J gene TRBJ2-1, with D perhaps matching TRBD1 (6 bases). The V gene lost 0 bases and the J gene lost 5 bases, with 12 bases spanning the gap. Per the germline V gene, CDR1 is SGHRS and CDR2 is YFSETQ. The CDR3 is 15 residues long. In DNA form, the CDR3 reads TGCGCCAGCAGCTTGGAACAGGGTCAGGACAATGAGCAGTTCTTC. Protein sequence: CASSLEQGQDNEQFF.

The chain couples TRBV4-1 to TRBJ1-5, with D unresolved. The V and J ends lost 0 bases and 4 bases respectively, with 10 bases between them. The germline V gene encodes CDR1 MGHRA and CDR2 YSYEKL. The CDR3 is 15 amino acids. The CDR3 bases are TGCGCCAGCAGCCAAGATGTGGCCCCGAATCAGCCCCAGCATTTT. Translated, it gives CASSQDVAPNQPQHF.

The gene calls are TRBV9 and TRBJ2-5; D perhaps matches TRBD1 (6 bases). V was clipped by 4 bases and J by 0 bases, with 10 bases between them. The CDR3 contains 14 residues. Germline CDR1 reads SGDLS; CDR2 reads YYNGEE. CDR3 coding DNA: TGTGCCAGCAGCTCCGGACAGAACCAAGAGACCCAGTACTTC. Residues: CASSSGQNQETQYF. The full variable domain, in which reference TRBV9 and TRBJ2-5 provide the parts outside the CDR3, is DSGVTQTPKHLITATGQRVTLRCSPRSGDLSVYWYQQSLDQGLQFLIQYYNGEERAKGNILERFSAQQFPDLHSELNLSSLELGDSALYFCASSSGQNQETQYFGPGTRLLVL.

This chain uses TRBV3-1 (or the pseudogene TRBV3-2) with TRBJ2-5; 7 nucleotides line up with TRBD1. Unmatched junction bases numbered 11, after V lost 0 bases and J lost 4 bases. CDR1 and CDR2 (germline): LGHDT, YNNKEL (reference sequence). This CDR3 region has 17 residues. The CDR3 reads CASSQETLHRGVETQYF. The DNA of the CDR3 is TGTGCCAGCAGCCAAGAAACCCTGCACAGGGGTGTAGAGACCCAGTACTTC.

The CDR3 region is CASSWAGQGAYEQYF. In DNA, the CDR3 is TGCGCCAGCAGCTGGGCGGGACAGGGGGCTTACGAGCAGTACTTC. The chain joins TRBV5-1 to TRBJ2-7, with TRBD1 identical over 12 bases. With V trimmed by 3 bases and J by 4 bases, 5 bases remained unmatched. CDR3 length: 15 amino acids. CDR1 is SGHRS and CDR2 is YFSETQ in the germline V gene. Full variable domain (outside the CDR3, taken from reference TRBV5-1 and TRBJ2-7): KAGVTQTPRYLIKTRGQQVTLSCSPISGHRSVSWYQQTPGQGLQFLFEYFSETQRNKGNFPGRFSGRQFSNSRSEMNVSTLELGDSALYLCASSWAGQGAYEQYFGPGTRLTVT.